This TCR beta chain comes out of a study of cytomegalovirus exposure and HLA in healthy donors. Study summary: Genotyping showed around four fifths of roughly 400 donors falling in the Caucasian-associated ancestry cluster.

Vbeta (60) and Jbeta (13) primers were used in the PCR. Assay: immunoSEQ multiplex PCR; the TCRdb copy retains only in-frame clones and omits some. This listing includes 65,000 to 90,000 clones. The germline V gene has CDR1 SGHDN and CDR2 FVKESK. Trimming took 2 bases from V and 3 from J, leaving 8 bases between them. CDR3 size: 14 residues. V gene TRBV14 combines with J gene TRBJ2-1; no definite D call. Sequenced: PBMCs. This TCR was sampled from a female donor in good health and CMV-seropositive. CDR3 residues: CASSQLSYYNEQFF. The CDR3 nucleotides are TGTGCCAGCAGCCAATTGTCCTACTACAATGAGCAGTTCTTC.